The 15 T cell receptor beta chains in this list originate from one sample, sequenced in a study of OX40 agonist ivuxolimab in advanced cancers. The method was immunoSEQ multiplex PCR; TCRdb's version includes in-frame clones alone and lacks a portion of them. The table includes some 25,000 clones, roughly 73% detected once. Sample: CD4+ or CD8+ T cells sorted from blood, taken in a trial of the OX40 agonist ivuxolimab. The receptors originated from an adult with an advanced solid tumor such as melanoma, head and neck, liver or kidney cancer.

The chain joins TRBV19 to TRBJ2-5, with D maybe TRBD1 (6 bases). Trimming took off 8 bases at V and 5 bases at J, with 18 bases between the two ends. Germline CDR1 reads LNHDA; CDR2 reads SQIVND (reference sequence). This CDR3 contains 14 residues. The CDR3 loop is CASSHRTEVETQYF. In DNA form, the CDR3 reads TGTGCCAGTTCTCACCGGACAGAGGTTGAGACCCAGTACTTC.

V gene TRBV6-5 combines with J gene TRBJ2-7; maybe TRBD1 (6 bases). Germline V gives CDR1 MNHEY, CDR2 SVGAGI. The V gene lost 6 bases and the J gene lost 2 bases, with 14 bases spanning the gap. This CDR3 spans 14 amino acids. The CDR3 nucleotides are TGTGCCAGCAGAAAAGGGGGACAAGCCTACGAGCAGTACTTC. Residues: CASRKGGQAYEQYF.

This chain links TRBV10-3 with TRBJ2-7; D is undetermined. CDR3 length: 15 amino acids. V lost 0 bases and J lost 1, with 10 bases in between. Looked up from germline, CDR1 is ENHRY and CDR2 is SYGVKD. CDR3 sequence (DNA): TGTGCCATCAGTGAGTCGAAAGACGCTTCCTACGAGCAGTACTTC. Translating it yields CAISESKDASYEQYF.

The rearrangement links TRBV5-4 to TRBJ2-5, with 7 bases fitting TRBD1. The CDR3 runs to 14 residues. Germline trimming cut 3 bases from V and 2 bases from J; bases unmatched to any gene: 4. Germline V lookup: CDR1 SGHNT, CDR2 YYREEE (reference sequence). The CDR3 here is CASSYRDRQETQYF. Here the CDR3 DNA reads TGTGCCAGCAGCTACCGGGACAGACAAGAGACCCAGTACTTC.

The rearrangement joins TRBV5-4 to TRBJ2-3, with D maybe TRBD2 (6 bases). The CDR3 runs 16 residues. Trimming took off 4 bases at V and 0 bases at J, with 15 bases between the two ends. Germline CDR1 reads SGHNT; CDR2 reads YYREEE (reference sequence). The CDR3 region is CASSPPLAPSTDTQYF. As DNA, the CDR3 is TGTGCCAGCAGCCCCCCCCTAGCGCCCAGCACAGATACGCAGTATTTT.

This clone was observed once. The V call is TRBV4-1, the J call TRBJ1-1; TRBD1 aligns across 8 bases. The J segment lost 11 bases and the V segment lost 1 base, leaving 3 bases of the junction unmatched. Germline CDR1 is MGHRA and CDR2 is YSYEKL. The CDR3 consists of 12 residues. CDR3 loop: CASSQGTGIAFF. The DNA of the CDR3 is TGCGCCAGCAGCCAAGGGACAGGGATCGCTTTCTTT.

V gene TRBV7-6 combines with J gene TRBJ2-7, with a possible D match to TRBD2 (6 bases). CDR1 is SGHVS and CDR2 is FNYEAQ in the germline V gene. This CDR3 comprises 13 residues. Trimming shortened V by 5 bases and J by 5 bases, and 13 bases separated the two germline ends. CDR3 protein: CASSAGLTNEQYF. As DNA, the CDR3 is TGTGCCAGCAGCGCGGGACTGACCAACGAGCAGTACTTC.

This clone was recorded once. This chain joins TRBV27 and TRBJ2-5; 12 bases fit TRBD1. The DNA end is more similar to TRBJ2-7, so the J call may be wrong. Germline V gene sequence: CDR1 MNHEY, CDR2 SMNVEV (reference sequence). This CDR3 comprises 14 residues. The CDR3 loop is CASSLGTGGHEQYF. The CDR3 DNA is TGTGCCAGCAGTTTAGGGACAGGGGGCCACGAGCAGTACTTC.

This chain's CDR3 is CTSSQDLEGDTEAFF. CDR3 coding DNA: TGCACCAGCAGCCAAGATCTAGAGGGGGATACTGAAGCTTTCTTT. The rearrangement joins TRBV1 to TRBJ1-1; the D call TRBD1 from the table was never checked on the DNA. TRBV1 has pseudogene status. The CDR3 loop spans 15 amino acids.

The rearrangement joins TRBV2 to TRBJ1-2; D may be TRBD1 (6 bases). Germline values: CDR1 SNHLY, CDR2 FYNNEI. The CDR3 is 12 residues long. V gave up 10 bases and J gave up 4 bases, with 13 bases separating them. The CDR3 DNA sequence: TGTGCCACCGGGGGGGGCGTCTATGGCTACACCTTC. Translating it yields CATGGGVYGYTF.

Concerning this clone itself: The sample contains more than one DNA sequence encoding this CDR3. The V and J genes are TRBV7-8 and TRBJ2-7; the D is unclear. The V end was cut by 0 bases, the J end by 0 bases, with 6 bases between. From germline, CDR1 is SGHVS and CDR2 FQNEAQ. This CDR3 spans 14 amino acids. The CDR3 is CASSLAGSSYEQYF. For the CDR3, the DNA is TGTGCCAGCAGCTTAGCGGGCAGCTCCTACGAGCAGTACTTC.

The CDR3 sequence: CASSEGDSYEQYF. In DNA form, the CDR3 reads TGTGCCAGCAGTGAAGGGGATTCCTACGAGCAGTACTTC. This chain connects TRBV25-1 to TRBJ2-7; unclear D gene. CDR1 and CDR2 (germline): MGHDK, SYGVNS. CDR3 length equals 13 residues. V was clipped by 2 bases and J by 1 base, with 6 bases between them.

The chain joins TRBV6-4 to TRBJ2-1, with D perhaps matching TRBD2 (6 bases). Trimming cost V 0 bases and J 1 base, with 7 bases left between them. Germline V gene lookup returns CDR1 MRHNA and CDR2 SNTAGT. The CDR3 consists of 15 residues. The CDR3: CASSDSAGSYNEQFF. In nucleotides, the CDR3 is TGTGCCAGCAGTGACTCGGCGGGGTCCTACAATGAGCAGTTCTTC.

The chain is built from TRBV4-3 and TRBJ2-7; TRBD1 is a possible D gene (5 bases). V was trimmed by 3 bases and J by 3 bases, leaving 9 bases between them. This CDR3 is 13 amino acids long. Germline V lookup: CDR1 LGHNA, CDR2 YSLEER. CDR3 sequence reads: CASSHRTNYEQYF. CDR3 nucleotides: TGCGCCAGCAGCCATAGGACAAACTACGAGCAGTACTTC.

This clone occurred once. This chain uses TRBV11-3 with TRBJ2-1; 7 bases line up with TRBD1. The junction had 1 base not matched to a gene; V was cut back by 4 bases and J by 10 bases. CDR1 and CDR2 from the germline V gene are SGHNT and YENEEA. There are 11 residues in the CDR3. In DNA form, the CDR3 reads TGTGCCAGCAGCTCGACAGGGGAGCAGTTCTTC. Translation: CASSSTGEQFF.